The 12 T cell receptor beta chains in this list originate from one sample, sequenced in a study of cytomegalovirus exposure and HLA in healthy donors. The study ran its PCR with 60 Vbeta and 13 Jbeta primers. Some clones are missing from TCRdb's copy, which holds only in-frame ones; the method was immunoSEQ multiplex PCR. Altogether approximately 170,000 clones are present, 60% to 85% being singletons, with the ten largest covering approximately 0.76%. Sequenced: PBMCs. These receptor sequences come from a female donor in good health and CMV-seronegative.

This clone has a handful of counts. The rearrangement joins TRBV28 to TRBJ2-7; D might be TRBD1 (5 bases). The CDR3 is made up of 15 amino acids. The germline gives CDR1 MDHEN, CDR2 SYDVKM. Deletions cut 2 bases from V and 3 bases from J, with 14 bases between. The DNA for the CDR3 is TGTGCCAGCAGTTTAAACGTCAGGGTTAGCTACGAGCAGTACTTC. Translating it yields CASSLNVRVSYEQYF.

This clone was seen a handful of times. This chain connects TRBV5-1 to TRBJ2-3; D gene ambiguous. The V gene's germline CDR1 is SGHRS and CDR2 YFSETQ. This CDR3 has 14 amino acids. Trimming shortened V by 1 base and J by 2 bases, and 8 bases separated the two germline ends. CDR3 in amino acids: CASSLNQNTDTQYF. The CDR3 DNA sequence: TGCGCCAGCAGCTTGAACCAGAACACAGATACGCAGTATTTT.

V and J are TRBV2 and TRBJ2-7; 10 bases align to TRBD2. The CDR3 has 15 amino acids. Trimming took 1 base from V and 3 from J; bases not matched to a gene: 3. Germline V gene sequence: CDR1 SNHLY, CDR2 FYNNEI. DNA for the CDR3: TGTGCCAGCAGTGAAGTGGCTAGCGGGGGCTACGAGCAGTACTTC. Translated: CASSEVASGGYEQYF.

This clone was seen a handful of times. V and J are TRBV27 and TRBJ1-1, with 8 positions matching TRBD1. Germline V CDR1 and CDR2: MNHEY, SMNVEV (reference sequence). The CDR3 length is 16 residues. V shed 4 bases and J 4 bases; nucleotides not matched to a gene: 11. This CDR3 reads CASSSKRLTGATEAFF. In nucleotides, the CDR3 is TGTGCCAGCAGTTCGAAACGGTTGACAGGGGCCACTGAAGCTTTCTTT.

This clone was recorded a few times. This sequence joins TRBV7-2 and TRBJ2-1, with a possible D match to TRBD1 (6 bases). This CDR3 is 15 amino acids long. The V gene's germline CDR1 is SGHTA and CDR2 FQGNSA. V lost 1 base and J lost 4, with 11 bases in between. CDR3 coding DNA: TGTGCCAGCAGCTTAGACAGGGTTAGATACAATGAGCAGTTCTTC. Amino acids: CASSLDRVRYNEQFF. The full variable domain, rest sourced from reference TRBV7-2 and TRBJ2-1, is GAGVSQSPSNKVTEKGKDVELRCDPISGHTALYWYRQSLGQGLEFLIYFQGNSAPDKSGLPSDRFSAERTGGSVSTLTIQRTQQEDSAVYLCASSLDRVRYNEQFFGPGTRLTVL.

For this clone: This sample also contains other DNA sequences that code for the same CDR3. The V gene is TRBV5-1, the J gene TRBJ2-7, with 10 bases aligning to TRBD1. This CDR3 spans 14 amino acids. Germline loops: CDR1 SGHRS, CDR2 YFSETQ. The V and J ends lost 0 bases and 4 bases, in that order; junction bases with no gene match: 1. In nucleotides, the CDR3 is TGCGCCAGCAGCTTGGGGACAGGGGGGTACGAGCAGTACTTC. This codes for CASSLGTGGYEQYF.

The chain uses TRBV29-1 and TRBJ2-7, with D unclear. In germline, CDR1 is SQVTM, CDR2 ANQGSEA. V was cut by 2 bases and J by 2 bases, with 19 bases left in between. The CDR3 totals 16 residues. Here the CDR3 reads CSVEISFGRRTYEQYF. The CDR3 DNA sequence: TGCAGCGTTGAAATCTCCTTCGGCAGGCGAACCTACGAGCAGTACTTC.

The genes are TRBV28 and TRBJ1-5; 7 nucleotides agree with TRBD1. The CDR3 loop spans 15 amino acids. J was trimmed by 0 bases and V by 6 bases; bases with no gene match: 5. Per the germline V gene, CDR1 is MDHEN and CDR2 is SYDVKM. This chain's CDR3 is CASRGTATSNQPQHF. DNA for the CDR3: TGTGCCAGCAGAGGGACAGCTACTAGCAATCAGCCCCAGCATTTT.

Turning to this clone: The junction differs from germline at one of its ends, possibly a read error. The chain joins TRBV27 to TRBJ1-4; weak D call: TRBD1 (5 bases). Germline CDR1 MNHEY, CDR2 SMNVEV (reference sequence). The CDR3 is 14 amino acids. CDR3 nucleotides: TGTGCCAGCAGCTTTTACGGGGGTAATGAAAAACCGTTTTTT. Its translation is CASSFYGGNEKPFF.

V usage is TRBV4-3 and J usage is TRBJ2-7; tentatively, D is TRBD2 (5 bases). V was trimmed by 1 base and J by 0 bases, leaving 10 bases between them. Germline V gives CDR1 LGHNA, CDR2 YSLEER. CDR3 length: 15 residues. DNA of the CDR3: TGCGCCAGCAGCCAAGGGACGGGAATCTCCTACGAGCAGTACTTC. It translates to CASSQGTGISYEQYF.

This clone was counted a single time. The chain employs TRBV6-6 and TRBJ2-3, with 13 bases fitting TRBD2. Germline CDR1 and CDR2: MNHNY and SVGAGI (reference sequence). V shed 0 bases and J 4 bases; nucleotides not matched to a gene: 1. The CDR3 totals 16 residues. CDR3 DNA sequence: TGTGCCAGCAGTTACTCACTAGCGGGAGGGCCAGATACGCAGTATTTT. Amino acids: CASSYSLAGGPDTQYF.

This clone was seen more than once but under ten times. This chain uses TRBV11-3 with TRBJ2-1, with D perhaps TRBD1 (6 bases). Deletions cut 1 base from V and 9 bases from J, with 10 bases between. Per germline, CDR1 SGHNT and CDR2 YENEEA. The CDR3 has 13 residues. CDR3 DNA sequence: TGTGCCAGCAGCTTAGGGACAGAGGGTGAGCAGTTCTTC. Amino acid sequence: CASSLGTEGEQFF.